Listed here is a single TCR beta chain. Its antigen is not known. The data originate from a study of shared clonotypes between healthy human individuals. The wider study: The cohort comprised a couple of women and a few men. Their ages spanned 18 to 49 years.

Study conclusions and caveats: Sampling covered nothing but blood. Tissue TCR repertoires likely differ from those found in blood. Large sequencing depth failed to make sorted-subset sequencing complete, rarefaction showed.

This CDR3 comprises 13 residues. V lost 2 bases and J lost 3, with 8 bases in between. Germline assignment: CDR1 LGHNA and CDR2 YSLEER. Deep-level settings were used for running the assay. The repertoire was sequenced with immunoSEQ multiplex PCR; TCRdb's copy has only in-frame clones and lacks some. The profile shows 1,400,000 or so clones, 98% to 99% of them singletons. The J gene is TRBJ2-7, the V gene TRBV4-3; perhaps TRBD2 as D (5 bases). The TCR originated in a man aged 30 to 39 in good health. The sample comprised naive CD4+ T cells sorted from blood. Subset noted: CD45RA+ positively selected. CDR3 nucleotides: TGCGCCAGCAGCCAAAACGCGGGCTACGAGCAGTACTTC. Translated: CASSQNAGYEQYF.